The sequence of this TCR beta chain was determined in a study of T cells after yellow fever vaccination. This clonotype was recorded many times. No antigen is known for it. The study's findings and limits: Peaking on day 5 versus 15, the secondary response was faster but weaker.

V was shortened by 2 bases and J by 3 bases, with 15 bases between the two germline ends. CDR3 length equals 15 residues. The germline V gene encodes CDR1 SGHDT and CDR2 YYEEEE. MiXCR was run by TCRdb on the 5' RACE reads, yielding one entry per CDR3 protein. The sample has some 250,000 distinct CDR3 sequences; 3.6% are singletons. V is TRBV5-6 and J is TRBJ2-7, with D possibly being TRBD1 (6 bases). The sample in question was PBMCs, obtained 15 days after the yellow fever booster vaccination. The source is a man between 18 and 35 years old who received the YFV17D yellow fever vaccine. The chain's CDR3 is CASSLTTGDSYEQYF. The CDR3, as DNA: TGTGCCAGCAGCTTAACGACAGGAGATAGCTACGAGCAGTACTTC.